The table lists the clone carrying this T cell receptor (beta chain) with many counts. The antigen remains undetermined. The record originates from a study of prognosis after radiotherapy for stage I lung cancer. Overall study results and limits: Stereotactic body radiation therapy was followed by a fall in unique TCR clone counts, with a median of approximately 10,000 versus 7,000.

The CDR3 has 14 amino acids. Germline CDR1 LNHDA, CDR2 SQIVND (reference sequence). Trimming pared 0 bases from V and 6 bases from J, leaving 9 bases between. From genomic DNA, TCR beta CDR3 was amplified by two-round multiplex PCR. It was primers specific to each TRBV and TRBJ gene that first-round PCR used. TCRdb processed the multiplex PCR reads anew with MiXCR; each CDR3 protein has one entry. The sample contains 45,000 to 70,000 distinct CDR3 sequences, about a quarter of which appear only once. This receptor was identified in a donor of 50 years or more with non-small cell lung cancer. Sequenced here: PBMCs, sampled before or after stereotactic body radiation therapy (not recorded which). V gene TRBV19 combines with J gene TRBJ1-5, with unresolved D. The CDR3 DNA follows: TGTGCCAGTAGTATAGACGGGGAAGTTCAGCCCCAGCATTTT. Translation: CASSIDGEVQPQHF.